This T cell receptor beta chain was profiled in a study of control samples from healthy donors and cancer patients. CDR3 size: 14 residues. V gave up 4 bases and J gave up 5 bases, with 12 bases separating them. From germline, CDR1 is SEHNR and CDR2 FQNEAQ (reference sequence). Sequencing was performed with immunoSEQ multiplex PCR; in TCRdb, only in-frame clones are kept and a portion is missing. The repertoire holds around 27,000 clones, with approximately 85% as singletons. The V and J genes are TRBV7-9 and TRBJ1-5, with a possible D match to TRBD1 (5 bases). Specimen: PBMCs. The clonotype comes from a woman aged 55-75 years with head and neck cancer. The DNA for the CDR3 is TGTGCCAGCAGCTCCGTCGCGGGGGATCAGCCCCAGCATTTT. Encoded protein: CASSSVAGDQPQHF.